This T cell receptor beta chain was identified in a study of shared clonotypes between healthy human individuals (dated by TCRdb to about 2020). A note on the overall study: Two women and a few men aged 18 to 49 years were included in the cohort. For each donor, three plates each were used for CD4 naive and CD4 memory, two plates were used for CD8 naive, and one plate was used for CD8 memory. The study deeply sequenced blood TCR repertoires of 5 or 6 healthy adults to estimate repertoire size and the extent of clonotype sharing between individuals. To increase sequencing depth and limit assay-specific biases, TCR repertoire library preparation and sequencing were carried out by different laboratories using diverse techniques. Per donor, leukapheresis produced somewhere between about 0.94 and 9 billion PBMCs. Overall results and qualifications from the work: Incomplete sequencing was indicated by rarefaction of sorted-subset datasets, despite the large sequencing depth. Larger estimated clonotype richness was generally found for naive subsets than for memory subsets. Sampling was limited to blood, and TCR repertoires in tissue likely differ from TCR repertoires in blood. Across a few donors, about 5% of naive CD4, more than 3% of naive CD8, 2% to 2.5% of memory CD4, and approximately 0.4% of memory CD8 clonotypes were shared. Based on pairwise subsampling, the degree of clonotype sharing among donors was expected to be affected by sequencing depth. Higher generation probabilities were observed for clonotypes shared by all four sorted-subset donors than for non-shared clonotypes. The small number of donors limited the genetic and exposure-history diversity represented.

A remark on this clone: Which antigen it targets is not known. Per-base qualities were not stored, and no clone one base away is much larger.

TCR CDR3 regions were amplified from genomic DNA by multiplex PCR using the deep immunoSEQ assay. Genomic DNA extracted from each cell subset was distributed evenly over all wells of several immunoSEQ 96-well plates, and each plate served as one replicate. For sorted subsets, around 200 ng genomic DNA, equal to about 30,000 T cell genomes, was loaded into each replicate PCR. The purified libraries were quantified using a Qubit 3.0 fluorometer, sized with a Bioanalyzer 2100, and then quantified again using the KAPA Library Quantification kit. Every immunoSEQ 96-well plate was sequenced on a separate single-read 150-cycle Illumina NextSeq 550 flow cell. Processing in the source paper ran as follows. The immunoSEQ output contained only junctional sequences without quality scores, so filtering could not match that applied to full-length reads. To assign V/J genes and CDR3, sequences were annotated against IMGT germline references using PyIR, a Python wrapper for IgBLAST v1.9. Reads were removed for weak V/J assignments (E-value above 1e-6), missing CDR3, stop codons, out-of-frame junctions, or ambiguous translated residues. V3J clonotypes were defined by identical inferred V gene, J gene, and CDR3 amino acid sequence. The percentage overlap between two repertoires was calculated by dividing the number of shared unique clonotypes by the size of the smaller repertoire. RTK rarefaction, the Chao1 estimator, and Recon v2.1 estimates of unobserved clonotypes were used to assess repertoire richness. Generation probabilities for all TCRbeta clonotypes obtained by the gDNA method from several donors were computed using OLGA. TCRdb mirrors the immuneACCESS table, restricted to in-frame sequences. Some clones are absent from its copies; in checked studies, under half trace to an unresolved V gene, and the reason for the others is unknown. That table furnishes V, J and clone size, whereas the DNA furnished D and trimming. This sample has hundreds of thousands of clones in its table, and roughly 95% of those were observed once. Roughly 0.12% of the sample rests with the top ten.

CD8 naive samples consisted of CD45RO-negative cells that were positively selected for CCR7, yielding a CD45RA+CCR7+ population without TemRA cells. The donors were healthy, HIV-negative adults with no recently reported acute infections or vaccinations. Every donor was a Caucasian adult living in Nashville, Tennessee, USA. Blood was obtained by leukapheresis, after which PBMCs were separated by Ficoll-Histopaque density gradient centrifugation and cryopreserved in liquid nitrogen vapor phase. Analytical flow cytometry was used to check the purity and quantity of each magnetically sorted T cell population. Genomic DNA was isolated from each sorted fraction and quantified by UV absorbance on a Nanodrop 2000c. The CDR1 and CDR2 encoded by the germline V gene are MDHEN and SYDVKM. V loses 2 bases of germline sequence and J loses 1 base, and the interval between the two ends is 11 bases. The CDR3 runs 15 residues from the cysteine to the phenylalanine. Of the read, only the CDR3 DNA is kept; its 45 bases are in frame from base 1.

The clonotype originates from a woman under 40 in good health. The sequenced sample consisted of naive CD8+ T cells sorted from blood. The cell subset or site label, read with the paper, signifies: CD45RA+CCR7+. The sequence is built from TRBV28 and TRBJ1-1; the D gene cannot be resolved reliably. The CDR3 region has the sequence CASSLGSVGNTEAFF. The bases read TGTGCCAGCAGTTTAGGGTCAGTTGGGAACACTGAAGCTTTCTTT.